This record concerns one T cell receptor (beta chain) sequence. The sample holds many counts of this clone. Its recognized antigen is unknown. The observed sequence ends 3 residues before the CDR3 terminus, with the missing tail filled in from the germline J gene. Looking up the germline V gene yields CDR1 MGHRA and CDR2 YSYEKL. From cysteine to phenylalanine, the CDR3 is 15 amino acids long. The DNA covers only part of the CDR3, 36 bases in frame from base 1. V ends up 4 bases short and J 5 bases short, with an unmatched junction base count of 8. Predominantly Caucasian heritage was noted among both the CVID patients and the healthy controls. Heparinized peripheral whole blood samples of about 5 to 9 ml were collected from each donor. TCRbeta CDR3 repertoires were sequenced from genomic DNA of adults with common variable immune deficiency (CVID) and healthy adult controls. The control group comprised 22 healthy adult volunteers, roughly 12 female and approximately ten male, aged roughly 20 to 75 years with a mean age of roughly 34. Diluted blood was density-centrifuged over Hypaque 1077 or Ficoll-Paque to isolate peripheral blood mononuclear cells. Unsorted mononuclear cells served as the source of genomic DNA, which was extracted either by Qiagen column purification or by a centrifugation-based method.

The source of the sample is a study of T cell clonality in common variable immunodeficiency (dated by TCRdb to the mid-2010s). Findings and caveats that apply to the study as a whole: Correlations between repertoire features and clinical complications were limited by patient heterogeneity within the CVID cohort. The authors noted that sequencing repertoires of T cell subpopulations would be needed to clarify what caused the increased clonality in CVID. Despite equal DNA input, controls averaged about 81,820 unique sequences per sample versus some 30,000 in CVID samples. CVID TCRbeta sequences were reported to have fewer deletions and N-nucleotide insertions and to lack highly modified clones with 13 or more V deletions. Increased TCRbeta clonality was found in CVID subjects compared with healthy controls (t-test p = 0.018), with the increase being most characteristic of about a third of subjects. Healthy controls shared more TCRbeta clones with each other than CVID subjects shared among themselves (p < 0.0001).

CVID samples and control samples contributed equivalent amounts of genomic DNA as sequencing input. For every sample, a 60 bp segment covering the rearranged TCRbeta CDR3 region was amplified and then sequenced. The immunoSEQ assay, a bias-corrected multiplex PCR combined with high-throughput sequencing, was used to amplify TCRbeta. The paper's data handling went like this. Each unique nucleotide sequence was treated as a clone and annotated with V, D and J genes, copy number and frequency. Sequences were labeled productive if in frame, and non-productive if out of frame or containing stop codons. Clonality was calculated from Shannon's entropy as previously described. The predicted amino acid sequences of productive clones were used to derive the mean CDR3 Kyte-Doolittle hydropathy. Scaled V gene usage was hierarchically clustered using Manhattan distance and complete linkage with the R hclust function. Sharing of clones by CDR3 amino acid sequence was evaluated through resampling of 12 repertoires per group over 100 rounds. The repertoires were searched for around 75 published EBV-specific and about 250 published CMV-specific TCRbeta sequences. A couple of CVID samples yielding fewer than 10,000 sequences were excluded from analysis, leaving under 45 CVID repertoires. Here the immuneACCESS table is served through TCRdb, limited to in-frame sequences with V and J called. Missing clones are a known gap in these copies; in checked studies unresolved V genes cover under half, and the rest lacks a known reason. That table gives V, J and clone size, and the DNA gave D and trimming. In this sample the table shows tens of thousands of clones, and no singletons are among them. 5.4% of the sample comes from the top ten.

The clonotype comes from a person aged 18 to 69 in good health. Specimen: peripheral blood mononuclear cells. In this chain, TRBV4-1 is recombined with TRBJ2-3, and 8 junction bases match TRBD2. The CDR3 protein is CASSRSGSGEDTQYF. The part of the CDR3 DNA that was read is TGCGCCAGCAGCCGCAGCGGGAGTGGGGAAGATACG.